Listed below are T cell receptor beta chains from one sample, sequenced in a study of CXCR3-negative and CXCR3-positive naive CD8 T cells. One entry per CDR3 protein, without DNA, is what TCRdb gives after re-calling the 5' RACE reads. The sample includes about 63,000 distinct CDR3 sequences. The sequencing input was naive CXCR3+ CD8+ T cells from blood. Receptors originate from a human donor in good health. Some clones in this sample may be carry-over from other donors' samples. Both conserved end residues are part of each CDR3.

j_call v_call cdr3_aa
TRBJ1-5 TRBV27 CASSDDRVHQPQHF
TRBJ2-1 TRBV7-9 CASSLAAGEQFF
TRBJ2-5 TRBV29-1 CSDLDGTQETQYF
TRBJ2-1 TRBV27 CASSFLQSPIDEQFF
TRBJ1-4 TRBV5-1 CASSTSGGINEKLFF
TRBJ2-5 TRBV12-3/TRBV12-4 CASSPRLTQETQYF
TRBJ1-2 TRBV7-6 CASSPRDPHLSGYTF
TRBJ2-7 TRBV3-1 CASSQEGLQYEQYF
TRBJ2-7 TRBV27 CASSWGGGPYEQYF
TRBJ2-1 TRBV20-1 CSALEIGGNSQFF
TRBJ2-2 TRBV29-1 CSVEIRDTGELFF
TRBJ2-7 TRBV27 CASSLYIGQAMYF
TRBJ2-1 TRBV11-1 CASSLATSGGNEQFF
TRBJ2-5 TRBV7-9 CASSLVETGWETQYF
TRBJ2-1 TRBV7-3 CASSLLSGSPGDEQFF
TRBJ1-1 TRBV27 CASSQGHQGTEAFF
TRBJ2-2 TRBV29-1 CSVGQRTGELFF
TRBJ1-4 TRBV6-6 CASSSTLATPGGEKLFF
TRBJ2-1 TRBV27 CASSPGTGDWNEQFF
TRBJ1-1 TRBV27 CASSLQGVGATEAFF
TRBJ2-7 TRBV29-1 CSVEDLAYEQYF
TRBJ2-4 TRBV7-6 CASSSAPLGGTKNIQYF
TRBJ2-7 TRBV7-9 CASSPVGVEQYF
TRBJ1-2 TRBV29-1 CSVGTDYGYTF
TRBJ1-6 TRBV28 CASSLTGSSGPLHF
TRBJ2-1 TRBV7-6 CASSLGSWPSSYNEQFF
TRBJ2-7 TRBV28 CASSPDRGWYEQYF
TRBJ2-1 TRBV6-4 CASSESGGASAGEQFF
TRBJ2-3 TRBV15 CATSRRGPTVADTQYF
TRBJ2-1 TRBV5-1 CASSLERLAGGYGNEQFF
TRBJ2-7 TRBV20-1 CSARGAGGIYEQYF
TRBJ2-2 TRBV11-2 CASSYVSGELFF
TRBJ2-1 TRBV5-6 CASSLRQGPSYNEQFF
TRBJ2-7 TRBV21-1 CASSKRNSYEQCF
TRBJ2-3 TRBV4-3 CASSQGTSGENTQYF
TRBJ2-7 TRBV4-2 CASSQGSPREQYF
TRBJ2-5 TRBV29-1 CSVADQETQYF
TRBJ1-1 TRBV7-9 CASQGFNTEAFF
TRBJ2-4 TRBV28 CASSFFTGSKNIQYF
TRBJ1-5 TRBV6-6 CASSYSQGTQPQHF
TRBJ1-1 TRBV15 CATSMSPGGVDTESFF
TRBJ2-1 TRBV7-9 CASSSMGGAYNEQFF
TRBJ2-3 TRBV6-5 CASTGGSTDTQYF
TRBJ2-1 TRBV9 CASSVGGAVSYNEQFF
TRBJ2-2 TRBV29-1 CSVEGEGELFF
TRBJ1-5 TRBV18 CASSPPLTGGLQPQHF
TRBJ1-3 TRBV7-9 CASSPPRGGNTIYF
TRBJ2-1 TRBV29-1 CSVEGVRDLYNEQFF
TRBJ2-2 TRBV6-5 CAAAAGAGGELFF